This TCR beta chain was obtained from a study of T cell responses to AZD1222 COVID-19 vaccine (TCRdb year 2021). About the study as a whole: AZD1222 recipients given second doses at about 4 weeks or at about 12 weeks were pooled, since spike-specific TCR depth and breadth were not found to differ between the two schedules. TCR sequencing covered approximately 230 trial participants: 207 given two doses of AZD1222 and approximately 26 given two doses of MenACWY control vaccine. Trial participants were enrolled by age into 18-55, 56-69 and 70-plus year subgroups, with around 140, 26 and 57 TCR-sequenced participants respectively.

The CDR3 regions of human TCRbeta chains were analyzed by immunosequencing. On the study's bioinformatics: TCRs in the repertoires were compared against a reference library of SARS-CoV-2-specific TCRs that had been generated with the MIRA antigen-specificity platform. Breadth was defined as the fraction of unique TCRs that were SARS-CoV-2-associated. Depth was defined as the fraction of total T cells that were SARS-CoV-2-associated. Using the MIRA data, each spike-specific TCR was mapped to the spike region that the TCR reacts to and placed in a CD4 or CD8 class. Log10-transformed breadth and depth values were compared by one-way ANOVA with Sidak's multiple comparisons tests. TCRdb retrieved this table from immuneACCESS and kept in-frame rearrangements only. Not all clones are present; in checked studies, unresolved V genes account for under half, and no reason is known for the remainder. V and J calls and clone size are as listed in that table; D and trimming were resolved from the DNA. The sample contains about 110,000 clones, approximately 86% of them found a single time. 2.5% to 4% of the sample lies in the top ten.

Of note for this clone: Its antigen is not yet known. No much larger clone is present one base from it, and per-base qualities are unavailable.

What the time point label conveys for this sample: baseline before first vaccination. Vaccinee samples were obtained from the UK trials COV001 and COV002, which included a single-blind randomized controlled phase 2/3 trial of AZD1222 (ChAdOx1 nCoV-19) in healthy adults. For TCRbeta chain sequencing, PBMC samples from trial participants were taken at day 0 and at day 28 after the second dose. Overall results and qualifications from the work: Reportedly, almost half of the unique spike-specific TCRs recognized epitopes lying outside the regions that are mutated in the B.1.351 and B.1.1.7 variants. The vaccine-associated CD4 TCRs covered the entire spike protein, and the dominant responses fell in regions 160-218 and 743-854. No day 14 peak-response samples were available, so repertoires were characterized only after the peak T cell response. After two AZD1222 doses, spike-specific TCR breadth and depth were significantly higher than at day 0 and than in MenACWY recipients. Most participants were white British and females outnumbered males, and the authors suggested that clonal diversity may have been underestimated. The 56-69-year group was small, and its depth increase did not reach significance, likely because of low power. Only 5 to 7 AZD1222 recipients were SARS-CoV-2 seropositive at baseline, limiting conclusions about previously exposed vaccinees.

The germline ends are 3 bases apart after V is trimmed by 3 bases and J by 0 bases. Its CDR3 holds 14 amino acids, cysteine through phenylalanine. CDR3 DNA is the only sequence kept; it has 42 bases, read in frame from the first base. The germline V gene yields SNHLY for CDR1 and FYNNEI for CDR2. The chain employs TRBV2 and TRBJ1-6; the D gene assignment is ambiguous. This sequence originates from an adult in good health. The sample in question was peripheral blood, obtained on day 0 of AZD1222 vaccination. The sequence in DNA is TGTGCCAGCAGTGATCGCTCCTATAATTCACCCCTCCACTTT. This gives the protein CASSDRSYNSPLHF.